One and the same sample provided the 29 T cell receptor beta chains below, sequenced in a study of OX40 agonist ivuxolimab in advanced cancers. Clones were read by immunoSEQ multiplex PCR, and TCRdb kept only the in-frame ones, dropping some. The data contain 50,000 to 70,000 clones, around four fifths of them singletons. The sample consisted of CD4+ or CD8+ T cells sorted from blood, taken in a trial of the OX40 agonist ivuxolimab. The source of these receptors is an adult with an advanced solid tumor such as melanoma, head and neck, liver or kidney cancer.

The V gene is TRBV6-6, the J gene TRBJ2-7; D unresolved. V was cut by 0 bases and J by 2 bases, with 8 bases left in between. This CDR3 spans 14 amino acids. The germline CDR1 and CDR2 sequences are MNHNY and SVGAGI (reference sequence). CDR3 sequence: CASSYSQPTYEQYF. The CDR3, as DNA: TGTGCCAGCAGTTACTCGCAGCCTACCTACGAGCAGTACTTC.

About this clone itself: A read error may account for a junction end that differs from germline. The chain is built from TRBV6-6 and TRBJ1-2; D is unclear. The CDR3 runs 12 residues. The germline gives CDR1 MNHNY, CDR2 SVGAGI (reference sequence). The CDR3 DNA reads as TGCGCCTACGGCGGACCTTACTATGGCTACACCTTC. Translating it yields CAYGGPYYGYTF.

This chain connects TRBV19 to TRBJ2-5; 11 bases agree with TRBD1. Germline lookup yields CDR1 LNHDA and CDR2 SQIVND (reference sequence). Losses at the gene ends were 4 bases for V and 4 bases for J; bases not matched to a gene: 8. This CDR3 spans 16 amino acids. CDR3 residues: CASSTHGTGGGETQYF. The CDR3 DNA reads as TGTGCCAGTAGTACCCACGGGACAGGGGGTGGAGAGACCCAGTACTTC.

This clone was detected once. The chain has TRBV11-1 and TRBJ2-1; maybe TRBD1 (5 bases). This CDR3 is built from 13 residues. CDR1 and CDR2 from the germline V gene are SGHAT and FQDESV (reference sequence). The V end lost 2 bases, the J end lost 9 bases, and 11 bases lay between the germline ends. The CDR3 region is CASSLRQMGEQFF. CDR3 nucleotides: TGTGCCAGCAGCTTAAGACAGATGGGTGAGCAGTTCTTC.

This clone is a singleton in its sample. The CDR3 DNA reads TGTGCCTGGAACGGAGAGAGGGCGAATTCACCCCTCCACTTT. Translated, it gives CAWNGERANSPLHF. The chain joins TRBV30 to TRBJ1-6; no reliable D call. This CDR3 comprises 14 residues. The V and J ends lost 4 bases and 7 bases respectively, with 14 bases between them. Germline loops: CDR1 GTSNPN, CDR2 SVGIG (reference sequence).

This sequence joins TRBV6-5 and TRBJ2-3; 7 bases are shared with TRBD1. Germline V gene data show CDR1 as MNHEY and CDR2 as SVGAGI. The V and J ends lost 10 bases and 3 bases, in that order; junction bases with no gene match: 7. The CDR3 is 13 residues long. The CDR3 DNA reads TGTGCCACCCGGGACAGTGGGACAGATACGCAGTATTTT. Amino acid sequence: CATRDSGTDTQYF.

The chain couples TRBV11-3 to TRBJ2-7, with D possibly TRBD1 on 6 matching bases. V lost 6 bases to trimming and J lost 1 base, with 19 bases between them. This CDR3 is 16 amino acids long. The germline V gene encodes CDR1 SGHNT and CDR2 YENEEA. The chain's CDR3 is CASSFNGQKGSYEQYF. In DNA form, the CDR3 reads TGTGCCAGCAGTTTCAACGGACAGAAAGGGTCCTACGAGCAGTACTTC.

The chain has TRBV7-5 and TRBJ1-2. TRBV7-5 is flagged as a pseudogene. This CDR3 has 14 residues. For the CDR3, the DNA is TGTGCCAGAAGCTTTCCGGGACTGAACTATGGCTACACCTTC. Encoded protein: CARSFPGLNYGYTF.

The genes are TRBV18 and TRBJ2-5; either TRBD1 or TRBD2 may fit D (6 bases each). Germline CDR1 KGHSH, CDR2 LQKENI. With 3 bases removed from V and 4 bases from J, the gap between germline ends came to 12 bases. The CDR3 is 14 amino acids. The CDR3 sequence is CASSPEGVRETQYF. DNA of the CDR3: TGTGCCAGCTCACCGGAGGGGGTCCGAGAGACCCAGTACTTC.

The CDR3 nucleotides read TGTGCCAGCAGCCCTCGGGGGGGGACCGGGGAGCTGTTTTTT. Its translation: CASSPRGGTGELFF. The chain links TRBV11-3 to TRBJ2-2; TRBD2 matches at 8 bases. Germline trimming cut 5 bases from V and 5 bases from J; bases unmatched to any gene: 4. The CDR3 sequence is 14 residues long. Germline-derived CDR1 and CDR2 are SGHNT and YENEEA.

The chain joins TRBV6-7 to TRBJ2-5; D remains unclear. TRBV6-7 is noted as an ORF with a role that remains uncertain. The CDR3 extends over 12 amino acids. V lost 10 bases and J lost 11, with 20 bases in between. CDR3 protein: CATARRATEQYF. The DNA for the CDR3 is TGTGCCACCGCAAGACGGGCTACTGAGCAGTACTTC.

This chain connects TRBV27 to TRBJ1-6; D not certain. Germline loops: CDR1 MNHEY, CDR2 SMNVEV (reference sequence). V gave up 3 bases and J gave up 9 bases, with 9 bases separating them. CDR3 length equals 13 residues. Here the CDR3 DNA reads TGTGCCAGCAGTTTGAGGTTTTTTTCACCCCTCCACTTT. This gives the protein CASSLRFFSPLHF.

This rearrangement joins TRBV12-5 to TRBJ1-1; D not resolved. V lost 5 bases to trimming and J lost 1 base, with 14 bases between them. Germline V gene lookup returns CDR1 LGHNT and CDR2 FRNRAP. The CDR3 has 15 residues. The CDR3 is CASGPTSFPNTEAFF. Here the CDR3 DNA reads TGTGCTAGTGGTCCGACTAGCTTCCCGAACACTGAAGCTTTCTTT.

The chain employs TRBV27 and TRBJ1-4; weak D call: TRBD1 (5 bases). CDR1 MNHEY and CDR2 SMNVEV come from the germline V gene (reference sequence). The CDR3 is 15 amino acids. Trimming left V 1 base short and J 6 bases short, with 12 bases between. In DNA, the CDR3 is TGTGCCAGCAGTTTATTGGGGACCAGGGATGAAAAACTGTTTTTT. Protein: CASSLLGTRDEKLFF.

The chain is built from TRBV11-2 and TRBJ2-7; D ambiguous. Trimming removed 2 bases at V and 0 bases at J, with 11 bases between. Per germline, CDR1 SGHAT and CDR2 FQNNGV. The length of the CDR3 is 15 residues. CDR3 DNA: TGTGCCAGCAGCTTAAAGGCGGCCCTCTCCTACGAGCAGTACTTC. It translates to CASSLKAALSYEQYF.

This clone appeared a few times. The V call is TRBV30, the J call TRBJ1-5; D not certain. Trimming removed 2 bases at V and 10 bases at J, with 6 bases between. CDR3 length: 10 residues. Germline assignment: CDR1 GTSNPN and CDR2 SVGIG (reference sequence). DNA of the CDR3: TGTGCCTGGAGTAATAGTCCCCAGCATTTT. It codes for CAWSNSPQHF.

This rearrangement joins TRBV4-1 to TRBJ2-2; 12 bases agree with TRBD2. Germline V gives CDR1 MGHRA, CDR2 YSYEKL. Losses at the gene ends were 3 bases for V and 4 bases for J; bases not matched to a gene: 0. The CDR3 is 15 amino acids. The CDR3 loop is CASSQTSGSTGELFF. Written as DNA, the CDR3 is TGCGCCAGCAGCCAGACTAGCGGGAGCACCGGGGAGCTGTTTTTT.

The rearrangement uses TRBV19 and TRBJ2-5; 8 bases align to TRBD2. The CDR3 extends over 16 amino acids. V shed 5 bases and J 4 bases; nucleotides not matched to a gene: 12. CDR1 is LNHDA and CDR2 is SQIVND in the germline V gene (reference sequence). The CDR3 DNA sequence: TGTGCCAGTAGTGCATCCACTAGCGGACTTTCAGAGACCCAGTACTTC. It codes for CASSASTSGLSETQYF.

The chain uses TRBV19 and TRBJ1-1; D remains ambiguous. The CDR3 is made up of 14 amino acids. The germline V gene has CDR1 LNHDA and CDR2 SQIVND (reference sequence). With 5 bases removed from V and 0 bases from J, the gap between germline ends came to 10 bases. The CDR3 loop is CASSVRRLNTEAFF. Here the CDR3 DNA reads TGTGCCAGTAGTGTACGACGGTTGAACACTGAAGCTTTCTTT.

The rearrangement uses TRBV6-5 and TRBJ2-7; D gene ambiguous. The CDR3 is made up of 12 amino acids. V lost 10 bases and J 4 bases, leaving 14 bases between the germline ends. The germline CDR1 and CDR2 sequences are MNHEY and SVGAGI. The CDR3: CATQRSGYEQYF. CDR3 sequence (DNA): TGTGCCACGCAGAGATCGGGTTACGAGCAGTACTTC.

The chain combines TRBV30 with TRBJ2-3, with D perhaps TRBD2 (5 bases). The CDR3 consists of 13 residues. The germline V gene encodes CDR1 GTSNPN and CDR2 SVGIG (reference sequence). This CDR3 is CAFRGVSTDTQYF. The CDR3 DNA reads TGTGCTTTCCGGGGAGTTAGCACAGATACGCAGTATTTT.

The gene calls are TRBV19 and TRBJ1-1, with D uncertain. Trimming stripped 6 bases from V and 2 bases from J, with 4 bases between. This CDR3 is built from 11 residues. Germline V lookup: CDR1 LNHDA, CDR2 SQIVND (reference sequence). The CDR3 protein is CASRGNTEAFF. The CDR3 coding sequence is TGTGCCAGTAGAGGAAACACTGAAGCTTTCTTT.

The chain employs TRBV28 and TRBJ2-3, with 9 bases fitting TRBD2. The V segment lost 3 bases and the J segment 3 bases; nucleotides outside the gene matches: 19. The CDR3 is made up of 20 amino acids. The germline V gene has CDR1 MDHEN and CDR2 SYDVKM. CDR3 in amino acids: CASSFPGGSGSLGRTDTQYF. The DNA for the CDR3 is TGTGCCAGCAGTTTCCCCGGAGGTAGCGGGAGTCTTGGTCGAACAGATACGCAGTATTTT.

The chain employs TRBV6-5 and TRBJ2-2, with D uncertain. The length of the CDR3 is 15 residues. From germline, CDR1 is MNHEY and CDR2 SVGAGI. Trimming pared 2 bases from V and 3 bases from J, leaving 10 bases between. DNA of the CDR3: TGTGCCAGCAGTTACAGAGACTTGGACACCGGGGAGCTGTTTTTT. Encoded protein: CASSYRDLDTGELFF.

This rearrangement joins TRBV7-9 to TRBJ2-6; D is uncertain. The CDR3 covers 11 residues. V lost 7 bases to trimming and J lost 4 bases, with 2 bases between them. Looked up from germline, CDR1 is SEHNR and CDR2 is FQNEAQ (reference sequence). CDR3 nucleotide sequence: TGTGCCAGCACCGGGGCCAACGTCCTGACTTTC. This sequence encodes CASTGANVLTF. The whole variable domain, remainder taken from reference TRBV7-9 and TRBJ2-6, is DTGVSQNPRHKITKRGQNVTFRCDPISEHNRLYWYRQTLGQGPEFLTYFQNEAQLEKSRLLSDRFSAERPKGSFSTLEIQRTEQGDSAMYLCASTGANVLTFGAGSRLTVL.

The gene calls are TRBV2 and TRBJ2-7, with 7 bases identical to TRBD2. CDR3 length equals 13 residues. CDR1 and CDR2 (germline): SNHLY, FYNNEI. Trimming took 3 bases from V and 1 from J; bases not matched to a gene: 0. The CDR3 DNA is TGTGCCAGCAGTGAGGGGGGGTCCTACGAGCAGTACTTC. Protein product: CASSEGGSYEQYF.

This sequence joins TRBV11-3 and TRBJ2-2; 11 bases map to TRBD2. From germline, CDR1 is SGHNT and CDR2 YENEEA. The trim removed 4 bases at V and 7 bases at J, leaving 5 bases unmatched. This CDR3 spans 15 amino acids. This chain's CDR3 is CASSWTSGSVGELFF. The DNA of the CDR3 is TGTGCCAGCAGCTGGACTAGCGGGTCAGTCGGGGAGCTGTTTTTT.

The J gene is TRBJ1-5, the V gene TRBV7-8; 8 nucleotides match TRBD1. Germline loops: CDR1 SGHVS, CDR2 FQNEAQ. This CDR3 spans 16 amino acids. The ends lost 5 bases at V and 4 bases at J; junction bases unmatched: 10. DNA of the CDR3: TGTGCCAGCAGCATAAGAAGGGGACAGGCTAATCAGCCCCAGCATTTT. This translates into CASSIRRGQANQPQHF.

CDR3: CASSISRATDTQYF. Here the CDR3 DNA reads TGTGCCAGCAGCATATCAAGAGCCACAGATACGCAGTATTTT. The V and J genes are TRBV7-2 and TRBJ2-3; no definite D call. Trimming took 5 bases from V and 2 from J, leaving 11 bases between them. The CDR3 covers 14 residues. Per germline, CDR1 SGHTA and CDR2 FQGNSA.